The clone carrying this T cell receptor beta chain has more than one count but fewer than ten. Germline V gene sequence: CDR1 GTSNPN, CDR2 SVGIG (reference sequence). V was clipped by 2 bases and J by 1 base; unmatched bases: 19. This CDR3 is 19 amino acids long. Using immunoSEQ multiplex PCR, the repertoire was profiled, and TCRdb retains in-frame clones only, with some absent. Here the sample spans around 320,000 clones, roughly 90% being singletons. This sample is part of a study of blood T cell repertoires in COVID-19. V gene TRBV30 combines with J gene TRBJ1-1; 7 bases map to TRBD1. Sequencing used peripheral blood. This sequence was found in a woman aged 25 to 39 with COVID-19, enrolled during active disease. The CDR3 is CAWSSQGGRALRPNTEAFF. The DNA of the CDR3 is TGTGCCTGGAGTTCCCAAGGGGGCAGGGCTTTAAGACCGAACACTGAAGCTTTCTTT.